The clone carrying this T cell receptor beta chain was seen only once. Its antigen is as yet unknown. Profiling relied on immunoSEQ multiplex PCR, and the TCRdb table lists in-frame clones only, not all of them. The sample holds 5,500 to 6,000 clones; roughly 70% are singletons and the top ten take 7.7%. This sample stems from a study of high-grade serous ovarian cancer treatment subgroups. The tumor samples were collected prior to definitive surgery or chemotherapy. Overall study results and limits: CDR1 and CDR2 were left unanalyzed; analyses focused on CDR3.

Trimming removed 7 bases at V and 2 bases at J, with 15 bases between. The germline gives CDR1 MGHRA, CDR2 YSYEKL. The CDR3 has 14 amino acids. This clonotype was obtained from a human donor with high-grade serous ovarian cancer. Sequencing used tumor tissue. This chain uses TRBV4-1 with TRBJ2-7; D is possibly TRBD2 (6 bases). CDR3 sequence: CASTPGLRPYEQYF. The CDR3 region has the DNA TGCGCCAGCACCCCGGGACTCCGCCCCTACGAGCAGTACTTC.